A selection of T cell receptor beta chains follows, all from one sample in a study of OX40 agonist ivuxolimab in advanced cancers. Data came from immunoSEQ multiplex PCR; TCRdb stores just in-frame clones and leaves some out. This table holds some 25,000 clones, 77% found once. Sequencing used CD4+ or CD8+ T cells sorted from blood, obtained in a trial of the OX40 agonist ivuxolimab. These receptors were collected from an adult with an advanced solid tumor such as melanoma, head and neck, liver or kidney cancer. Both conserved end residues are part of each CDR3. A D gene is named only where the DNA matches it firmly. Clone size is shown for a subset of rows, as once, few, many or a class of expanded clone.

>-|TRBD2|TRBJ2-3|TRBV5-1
TGCGCCAGCAGCTTGCCTAGCGGGGGGGCTGGAGCAGATACGCAGTATTTT
CASSLPSGGAGADTQYF
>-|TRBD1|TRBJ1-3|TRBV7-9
TGTGCCAGCAGCTTGGGGGACAGGGAGTTCGGAAACACCATATATTTT
CASSLGDREFGNTIYF
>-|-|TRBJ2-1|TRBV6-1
TGTGCCAGCGGCTCAGGATTCTACAATGAGCAGTTCTTC
CASGSGFYNEQFF
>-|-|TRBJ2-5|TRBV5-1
TGCGCCAGCAGTGAACCCGGGAAGCTGGTCCAAGAGACCCAGTACTTC
CASSEPGKLVQETQYF
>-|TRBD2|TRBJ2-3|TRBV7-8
TGTGCCAGCAGCTTTTCGGGAGGACACACAGATACGCAGTATTTT
CASSFSGGHTDTQYF
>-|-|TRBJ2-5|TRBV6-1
TGTGCCAGCAGTGACCTCCTGACGGTGGAGACCCAGTACTTC
CASSDLLTVETQYF
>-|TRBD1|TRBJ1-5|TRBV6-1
TGTGCCAGCCGCAGACAGGGAGAGGGGAAAGAGCCCCAGCATTTT
CASRRQGEGKEPQHF
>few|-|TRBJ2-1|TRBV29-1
TGCAGCGTTGAAGACACGGCGGGAAATGAGCAGTTCTTC
CSVEDTAGNEQFF
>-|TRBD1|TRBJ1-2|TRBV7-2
TGTGCCAGCAGCTCCCCTACAGGGGGCGCAGGTGGCTACACCTTC
CASSSPTGGAGGYTF
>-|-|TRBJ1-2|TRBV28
TGTGCCAGCAGAACTGGAGGATATGGCTACACCTTC
CASRTGGYGYTF
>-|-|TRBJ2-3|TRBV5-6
TGTGCCAGCAGCTTGCCTACTCCGTGGGATACGCAGTATTTT
CASSLPTPWDTQYF
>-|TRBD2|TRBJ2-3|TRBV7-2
TGTGCCAGCAGCTTAAGAGGCGGGGGGTCAGATACGCAGTATTTT
CASSLRGGGSDTQYF
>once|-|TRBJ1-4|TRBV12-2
TGTGCAAGTCGCTGCACAGGGTCTCCTAATGAAAAACTGTTTTTT
CASRCTGSPNEKLFF
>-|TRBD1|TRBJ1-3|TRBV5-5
TGTGCCAGCAGCCGTTTAATTACCGGGACAGGGAGAAACACCATATATTTT
CASSRLITGTGRNTIYF
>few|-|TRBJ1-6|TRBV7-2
TGTGCCAGCAGCTTACGGCAGGGAAATTCACCCCTCCACTTT
CASSLRQGNSPLHF
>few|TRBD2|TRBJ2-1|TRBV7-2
TGTGCCAGCAGCCAAGGTCGGGCTAGCGGGAGATCACTTTCGAGTGAGCAGTTCTTC
CASSQGRASGRSLSSEQFF
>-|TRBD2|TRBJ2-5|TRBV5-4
TGTGCCAGCAGCTCCCCTGGACTAGCGGGAGTGGAGACCCAGTACTTC
CASSSPGLAGVETQYF
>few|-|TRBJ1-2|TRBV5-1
TGCGCCAGCAGCTTGGGCGGGACCAACTATGGCTACACCTTC
CASSLGGTNYGYTF
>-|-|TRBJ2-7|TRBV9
TGTGCCAGCAGCGCTCGGGACGGACCCTACGAGCAGTACTTC
CASSARDGPYEQYF
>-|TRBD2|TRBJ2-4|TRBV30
TGTGCCTGGAGGCCACGGGGGGACAAAAACATTCAGTACTTC
CAWRPRGDKNIQYF
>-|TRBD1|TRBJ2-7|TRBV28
TGTGCCAGCAGACACGCCGGGACAGGGGCCTACGAGCAGTACTTC
CASRHAGTGAYEQYF
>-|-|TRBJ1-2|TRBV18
TGTGCCAGCTCACCTAGGGGTGACTATGGCTACACCTTC
CASSPRGDYGYTF
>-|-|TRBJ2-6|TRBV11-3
TGTGCCAGCAGCTTGGGCGCAGCTGGGGCCAACGTCCTGACTTTC
CASSLGAAGANVLTF
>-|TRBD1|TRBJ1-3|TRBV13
TGTGCCAGCAGCCTACGAGGGACAGGGGGCTCTGGAAACACCATATATTTT
CASSLRGTGGSGNTIYF
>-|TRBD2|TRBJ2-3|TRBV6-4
TGTGCCAGCAGTGACTCTAGCGGGGGCACAGATACGCAGTATTTT
CASSDSSGGTDTQYF
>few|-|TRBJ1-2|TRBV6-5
TGTGCCAGACAGGGCACTAACTATGGCTACACCTTC
CARQGTNYGYTF
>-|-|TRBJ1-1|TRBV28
TGTGCCAGCAGTTTAAGGGGAATGAACACTGAAGCTTTCTTT
CASSLRGMNTEAFF
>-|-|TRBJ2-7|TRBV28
TGTGCCGTGGGGGTCTACGAGCAGTACTTC
CAVGVYEQYF
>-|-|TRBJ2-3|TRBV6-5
TGTGCCAGCAGTTACCGCTATCCCACAGATACGCAGTATTTT
CASSYRYPTDTQYF
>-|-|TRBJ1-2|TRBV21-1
TGTGCCAGCAGCAAAGTCAGCCCGGACAGTAACTATGGCTACACCTTC
CASSKVSPDSNYGYTF
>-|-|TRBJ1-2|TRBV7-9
TGTGCCAGCAGCTTTCCTGGGACACATGGCTACACCTTC
CASSFPGTHGYTF
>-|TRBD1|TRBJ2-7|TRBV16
TGTGCCAGCATACAAGGACAGGGGCCCTACGAGCAGTACTTC
CASIQGQGPYEQYF
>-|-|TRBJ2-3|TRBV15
TGTGCCACCAGCAACCTGGGGGAAAGCACAGATACGCAGTATTTT
CATSNLGESTDTQYF
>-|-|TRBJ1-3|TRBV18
TGTGCCACCATCACTATAAACACCATATATTTT
CATITINTIYF
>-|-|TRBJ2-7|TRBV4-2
TGTGCCAGCAGCCAGGCCGGGCAGGGCAACAACGAGCAGTACTTC
CASSQAGQGNNEQYF